The source of this T cell receptor beta chain is a study of blood T cell repertoires in COVID-19. Across the whole study: Whether acute or convalescent, the COVID-19 samples came from the United States, Italy and Spain. From T cells, B-cell-depleted T cells, or PBMCs came the material, which was cDNA or gDNA.

V was cut by 1 base and J by 4 bases, with 17 bases left in between. This CDR3 spans 16 amino acids. Per germline, CDR1 SGHRS and CDR2 YFSETQ. This clone was seen a handful of times. As originally analysed: Estimates of nucleated cell counts were drawn from the amplification of reference gene primers. Generated by immunoSEQ multiplex PCR, the TCRdb table keeps only in-frame clones and is missing some. D and trimming were read from the DNA, whereas the V and J calls and clone size are those reported in that table. The table lists around 200,000 clones, around 85% of them singletons. The chain has TRBV5-1 and TRBJ1-2; tentative D call: TRBD1 (5 bases). This clonotype was sampled from a man aged 50-59 years who had recovered from COVID-19. The sample taken for sequencing was peripheral blood. The CDR3 nucleotides are TGCGCCAGCAGCTTGTCCCTCCAGGGATCCGGCTATGGCTACACCTTC. This translates into CASSLSLQGSGYGYTF.